These 23 T cell receptor beta chains originate from one sample sequenced in a study of T cells in narcolepsy. Data came from immunoSEQ multiplex PCR; TCRdb stores just in-frame clones and leaves some out. The sample has around 15,000 clones; 65% to 90% are singletons. Specimen: memory (CD45RA-) CD4+ T cells from blood. The source is a human donor in good health.

The chain has TRBV9 and TRBJ1-2; D gene unclear. Germline V gene lookup returns CDR1 SGDLS and CDR2 YYNGEE. This CDR3 region has 14 residues. V lost 0 bases and J 9 bases, leaving 15 bases between the germline ends. The CDR3 sequence is CASSVVGLPNSYTF. The CDR3 DNA is TGTGCCAGCAGCGTAGTGGGCCTCCCCAATAGCTACACCTTC.

This chain uses TRBV5-1 with TRBJ2-7; 8 bases map to TRBD1. The CDR3 consists of 15 residues. V shed 4 bases and J 4 bases; nucleotides not matched to a gene: 10. Germline V gene data show CDR1 as SGHRS and CDR2 as YFSETQ. CDR3 loop: CASSLGDRSWYEQYF. CDR3 coding DNA: TGCGCCAGCAGCCTAGGGGACAGGTCGTGGTACGAGCAGTACTTC.

The genes are TRBV5-1 and TRBJ2-5; D gene unclear. The V and J ends lost 4 bases and 5 bases respectively, with 18 bases between them. Germline CDR1 reads SGHRS; CDR2 reads YFSETQ. This CDR3 has 15 residues. CDR3 sequence reads: CASSLLSGLGETQYF. CDR3 in DNA: TGCGCCAGCAGCCTCCTTTCCGGCCTTGGGGAGACCCAGTACTTC.

This chain uses TRBV19 with TRBJ2-3, with 8 bases that match TRBD2. Germline CDR1 LNHDA, CDR2 SQIVND (reference sequence). The CDR3 covers 19 residues. Trimming cost V 7 bases and J 6 bases; bases outside gene matches: 24. The CDR3 bases are TGTGCCAGTAAGCGTTGGGGACTGGGCGCGGGAGGCCGCCCGGATACGCAGTATTTT. Translated: CASKRWGLGAGGRPDTQYF. The full variable domain, with the rest looked up from reference TRBV19 and TRBJ2-3, is DGGITQSPKYLFRKEGQNVTLSCEQNLNHDAMYWYRQDPGQGLRLIYYSQIVNDFQKGDIAEGYSVSREKKESFPLTVTSAQKNPTAFYLCASKRWGLGAGGRPDTQYFGPGTRLTVL.

Written as DNA, the CDR3 is TGTGCCAGCAGCTTAAGACCCCCCGGGGGGGAAGGCTACACCTTC. This encodes CASSLRPPGGEGYTF. The chain carries TRBV7-2 and TRBJ1-2; a possible D gene is TRBD1 (5 bases). In germline, CDR1 is SGHTA, CDR2 FQGNSA. Between the trimmed V and J ends, which lost 2 bases and 8 bases, there was a span of 18 bases. The CDR3 covers 15 residues.

V gene TRBV9 combines with J gene TRBJ2-2; TRBD2 might be the D (6 bases). This CDR3 contains 14 residues. Trimming pared 6 bases from V and 0 bases from J, leaving 9 bases between. Germline CDR1 and CDR2: SGDLS and YYNGEE. CDR3 sequence: CASKRDSNTGELFF. In DNA form, the CDR3 reads TGTGCCAGCAAGAGGGACTCGAACACCGGGGAGCTGTTTTTT.

V and J are TRBV6-5 and TRBJ1-1; no reliable D call. The CDR3 runs 14 residues. V was trimmed by 4 bases and J by 0 bases, leaving 9 bases between them. Germline V CDR1 and CDR2: MNHEY, SVGAGI. The CDR3 DNA reads TGTGCCAGCAGTTTAGACCGGGTGAACACTGAAGCTTTCTTT. The encoded protein is CASSLDRVNTEAFF.

The genes are TRBV4-1 and TRBJ2-3; 12 positions agree with TRBD2. V shed 1 base, J shed 3 bases, and the junction held 2 bases outside the gene matches. Germline CDR1 is MGHRA and CDR2 is YSYEKL. This CDR3 has 16 residues. The CDR3 sequence is CASSQALAGGTDTQYF. The CDR3 DNA reads as TGCGCCAGCAGCCAAGCTCTAGCGGGAGGGACAGATACGCAGTATTTT.

This clone was picked up a small number of times. The chain links TRBV4-3 to TRBJ2-1, with 12 bases aligning to TRBD2. J lost 7 bases, V lost 1 base, and 11 bases had no gene match. The CDR3 covers 18 residues. Germline CDR1 is LGHNA and CDR2 is YSLEER. Here the CDR3 DNA reads TGCGCCAGCAGCCAAGGGGCCCTAGCGGGGGGGTCAAGGAATGAGCAGTTCTTC. Protein product: CASSQGALAGGSRNEQFF.

The chain uses TRBV7-2 and TRBJ2-5; 8 nucleotides match TRBD2. Trimming removed 1 base from V and 5 bases from J; junction bases left unmatched: 9. Germline V gene sequence: CDR1 SGHTA, CDR2 FQGNSA. The length of the CDR3 is 16 residues. CDR3 sequence: CASSLGVAGNVETQYF. CDR3 coding DNA: TGTGCCAGCAGCTTAGGTGTAGCGGGAAATGTGGAGACCCAGTACTTC.

This clone was seen just once. The chain couples TRBV14 to TRBJ2-2; no clear D gene. This CDR3 has 14 residues. V was cut by 0 bases and J by 6 bases, with 8 bases left in between. Germline-derived CDR1 and CDR2 are SGHDN and FVKESK. CDR3 nucleotides: TGTGCCAGCAGCCAAGAGTTGAGGTCCGGGGAGCTGTTTTTT. This gives the protein CASSQELRSGELFF.

The rearrangement links TRBV5-4 to TRBJ2-5; D possibly uses TRBD1 or TRBD2 (6 bases each). CDR1 and CDR2 (germline): SGHNT, YYREEE (reference sequence). This CDR3 is 14 amino acids long. Between the trimmed V and J ends, which lost 1 base and 5 bases, there was a span of 12 bases. The CDR3 DNA follows: TGTGCCAGCAGCTTGCGGGGGCTCGGGGAGACCCAGTACTTC. Protein: CASSLRGLGETQYF.

The chain links TRBV27 to TRBJ1-6; D not resolved. Germline V gene data show CDR1 as MNHEY and CDR2 as SMNVEV (reference sequence). The V and J ends lost 0 bases and 9 bases respectively, with 9 bases between them. This CDR3 is 14 amino acids long. CDR3 bases: TGTGCCAGCAGTTTATCCTCGACGGGTTCACCCCTCCACTTT. This gives the protein CASSLSSTGSPLHF.

This chain uses TRBV9 with TRBJ1-1; D uncertain. Germline V gene sequence: CDR1 SGDLS, CDR2 YYNGEE. Trimming pared 1 base from V and 4 bases from J, leaving 14 bases between. The CDR3 sequence is 15 residues long. The CDR3 spells CASSVSGNSITEAFF. In nucleotides, the CDR3 is TGTGCCAGCAGCGTATCAGGAAATTCTATCACTGAAGCTTTCTTT.

The chain is built from TRBV28 and TRBJ1-2; D is ambiguous. This CDR3 has 13 amino acids. CDR1 and CDR2 (germline): MDHEN, SYDVKM. The V and J ends lost 7 bases and 6 bases respectively, with 15 bases between them. This CDR3 reads CASKTGAVNGYTF. For the CDR3, the DNA is TGTGCCAGCAAGACGGGCGCAGTGAATGGCTACACCTTC.

The chain links TRBV30 to TRBJ2-1; 8 positions match TRBD2. Per the germline V gene, CDR1 is GTSNPN and CDR2 is SVGIG (reference sequence). The V gene end was trimmed by 2 bases and the J gene end by 6 bases; junction bases not matched to a gene: 6. The CDR3 length is 14 residues. In DNA, the CDR3 is TGTGCCTGGAGTCTTATCGGGAGGGTCAATGAGCAGTTCTTC. This codes for CAWSLIGRVNEQFF.

The chain has TRBV6-5 and TRBJ2-1; perhaps TRBD2 as D (5 bases). From germline, CDR1 is MNHEY and CDR2 SVGAGI. Between the trimmed V and J ends, which lost 0 bases and 9 bases, there was a span of 12 bases. CDR3 length: 14 residues. The CDR3 sequence: CASSYSGPSGEQFF. The CDR3 DNA reads TGTGCCAGCAGTTACTCGGGCCCAAGCGGTGAGCAGTTCTTC.

The rearrangement uses TRBV5-1 and TRBJ1-1, with 8 nucleotides matching TRBD1. The CDR3 totals 15 residues. J lost 1 base, V lost 2 bases, and 4 bases had no gene match. The germline V gene has CDR1 SGHRS and CDR2 YFSETQ. The CDR3 sequence is CASSLTGTGNTEAFF. The CDR3 DNA is TGCGCCAGCAGCTTAACCGGGACAGGGAACACTGAAGCTTTCTTT.

V and J are TRBV5-1 and TRBJ2-2; 9 positions agree with TRBD2. Germline trimming cut 6 bases from V and 5 bases from J; bases unmatched to any gene: 11. CDR1 is SGHRS and CDR2 is YFSETQ in the germline V gene. This CDR3 has 16 amino acids. The CDR3 loop is CASKRLAGASTGELFF. The CDR3 coding sequence is TGCGCCAGCAAAAGATTAGCGGGAGCGAGTACCGGGGAGCTGTTTTTT.

Only a few counts were recorded for this clone. The chain links TRBV2 to TRBJ2-5; D might be TRBD2 (5 bases). Germline CDR1 and CDR2: SNHLY and FYNNEI. Trimming took 4 bases from V and 1 from J, leaving 13 bases between them. This CDR3 has 15 residues. CDR3 in DNA: TGTGCCAGCAGTGGGGGAGCGTCACCCCAAGAGACCCAGTACTTC. It translates to CASSGGASPQETQYF.

The CDR3 DNA is TGTGCCAGCTCCCAGGACGGGTCCTACGAGCAGTACTTC. Protein: CASSQDGSYEQYF. The rearrangement uses TRBV21-1 and TRBJ2-7. TRBV21-1 is recorded as a pseudogene. The CDR3 length is 13 residues.

This clone showed up just once. This chain links TRBV19 with TRBJ1-2; TRBD1 might be the D (6 bases). Trimming took 9 bases from V and 2 from J, leaving 13 bases between them. The germline V gene has CDR1 LNHDA and CDR2 SQIVND (reference sequence). CDR3 length: 13 amino acids. The CDR3 is CASLKQGNYGYTF. The CDR3 coding sequence is TGTGCCAGCCTAAAGCAGGGGAACTATGGCTACACCTTC.

The gene calls are TRBV11-2 and TRBJ1-4; weak D call: TRBD1 (5 bases). The CDR3 runs 16 residues. CDR1 and CDR2 (germline): SGHAT, FQNNGV. V was pared by 0 bases and J by 3 bases, with 11 bases between. DNA for the CDR3: TGTGCCAGCAGCTTAGACAGGGTTGAATCTAATGAAAAACTGTTTTTT. As protein: CASSLDRVESNEKLFF.